This T cell receptor beta chain derives from a study of T cell responses to AZD1222 COVID-19 vaccine. TCRdb keeps only in-frame clones here, not all; method: immunoSEQ multiplex PCR. The sample lists some 170,000 clones, 90% to 95% occurring once. CDR3 length equals 14 residues. Germline CDR1 SGHNT, CDR2 YYREEE (reference sequence). Trimming removed 2 bases from V and 1 base from J, with 10 bases in between. General study findings and limits: Spike-specific TCR breadth and depth both grew after two AZD1222 doses. The number of AZD1222 recipients seropositive at baseline was only six. Unmutated variant regions are reportedly targeted by nearly half of spike-specific TCRs. The CD4 TCRs associated with vaccination extended across spike and predominated at 160-218 and 743-854.

About this clone itself: Its antigen is still unknown.

The receptor was derived from an adult in good health. Specimen: peripheral blood, collected on day 0 of AZD1222 vaccination. V and J are TRBV5-4 and TRBJ2-7, with D perhaps matching TRBD1 (5 bases). The CDR3 sequence: CASSFGHDSYEQYF. The CDR3 coding sequence is TGTGCCAGCAGCTTCGGACACGATTCCTACGAGCAGTACTTC.